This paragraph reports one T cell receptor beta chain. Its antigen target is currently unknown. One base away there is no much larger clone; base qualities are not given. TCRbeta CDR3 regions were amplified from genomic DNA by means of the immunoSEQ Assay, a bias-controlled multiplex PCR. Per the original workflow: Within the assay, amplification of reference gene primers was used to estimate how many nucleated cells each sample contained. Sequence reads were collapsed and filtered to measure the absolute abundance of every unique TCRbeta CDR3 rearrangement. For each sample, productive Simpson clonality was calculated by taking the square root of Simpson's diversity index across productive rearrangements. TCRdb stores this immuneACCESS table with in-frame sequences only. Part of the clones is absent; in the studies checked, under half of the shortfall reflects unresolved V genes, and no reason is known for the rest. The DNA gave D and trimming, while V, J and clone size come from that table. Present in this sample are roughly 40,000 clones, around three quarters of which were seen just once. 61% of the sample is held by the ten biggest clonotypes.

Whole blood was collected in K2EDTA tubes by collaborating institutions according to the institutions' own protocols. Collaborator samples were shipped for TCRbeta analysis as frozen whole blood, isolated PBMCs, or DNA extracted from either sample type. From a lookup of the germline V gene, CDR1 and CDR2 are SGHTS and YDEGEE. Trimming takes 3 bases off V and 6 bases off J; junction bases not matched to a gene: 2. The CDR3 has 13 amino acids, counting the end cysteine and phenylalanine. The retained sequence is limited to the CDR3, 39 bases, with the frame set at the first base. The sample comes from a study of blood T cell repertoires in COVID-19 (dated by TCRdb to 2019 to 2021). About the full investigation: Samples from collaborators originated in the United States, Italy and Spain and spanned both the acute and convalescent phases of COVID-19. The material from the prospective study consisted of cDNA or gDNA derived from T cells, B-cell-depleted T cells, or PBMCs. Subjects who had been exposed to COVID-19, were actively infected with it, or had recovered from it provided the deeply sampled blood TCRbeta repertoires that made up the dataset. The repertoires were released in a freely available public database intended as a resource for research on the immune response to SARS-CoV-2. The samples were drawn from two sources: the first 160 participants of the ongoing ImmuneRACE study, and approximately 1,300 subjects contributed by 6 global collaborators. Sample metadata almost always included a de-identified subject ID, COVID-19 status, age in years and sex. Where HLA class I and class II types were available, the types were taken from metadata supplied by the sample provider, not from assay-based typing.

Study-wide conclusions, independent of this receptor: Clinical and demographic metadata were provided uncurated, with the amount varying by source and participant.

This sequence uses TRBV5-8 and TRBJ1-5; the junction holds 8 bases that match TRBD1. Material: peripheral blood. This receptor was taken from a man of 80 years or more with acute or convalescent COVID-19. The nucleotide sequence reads TGTGCCAGCAGCTCAGGGGGCTCTCAGCCCCAGCATTTT. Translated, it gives CASSSGGSQPQHF.